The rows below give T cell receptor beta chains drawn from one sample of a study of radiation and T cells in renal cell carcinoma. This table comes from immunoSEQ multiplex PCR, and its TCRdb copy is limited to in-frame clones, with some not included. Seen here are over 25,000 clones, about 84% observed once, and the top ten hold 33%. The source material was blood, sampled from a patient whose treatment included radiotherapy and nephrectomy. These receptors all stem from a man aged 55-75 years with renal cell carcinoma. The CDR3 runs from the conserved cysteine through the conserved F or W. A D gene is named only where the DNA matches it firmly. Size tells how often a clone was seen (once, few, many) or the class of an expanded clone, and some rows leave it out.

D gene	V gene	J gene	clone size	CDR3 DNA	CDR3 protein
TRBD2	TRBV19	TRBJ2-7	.	TGTGCCAGTAGTCCTCGGGAGGGGCGTACCTACGAGCAGTACTTC	CASSPREGRTYEQYF
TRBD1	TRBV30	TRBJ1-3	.	TGTGCCTGGCAGACAGGGAGAGCTGGAAACACCATATATTTT	CAWQTGRAGNTIYF
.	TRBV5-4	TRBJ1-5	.	TGTGCCAGCAGCTTGGATTCCCAGCCCCAGCATTTT	CASSLDSQPQHF
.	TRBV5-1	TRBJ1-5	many	TGCGCCAGCAGCTTAGAACCGGGACTTAAGCCCCAGCATTTT	CASSLEPGLKPQHF
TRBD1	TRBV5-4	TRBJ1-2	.	TGTGCCAGCAGACCTGGACAGGGGTTCTATGGCTACACCTTC	CASRPGQGFYGYTF
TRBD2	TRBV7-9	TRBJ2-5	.	TGTGCCAGCAGCTTAATCGGGGGGCAAGAGACCCAGTACTTC	CASSLIGGQETQYF
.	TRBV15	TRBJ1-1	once	TGTGCCACCAGCAGAGATCGGGGGTCGGCTTTCTTT	CATSRDRGSAFF
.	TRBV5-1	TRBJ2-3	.	TGCGCCAGCAGCTTGGCTGGGGATACGCAGTATTTT	CASSLAGDTQYF
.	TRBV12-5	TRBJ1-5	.	TGTGCTAGTGGTCAAGACAGGAACAATCAGCCCCAGCATTTT	CASGQDRNNQPQHF
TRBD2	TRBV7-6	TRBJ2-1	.	TGTGCCAGCAGGCCGGGAGGGCTCAATGAGCAGTTCTTC	CASRPGGLNEQFF
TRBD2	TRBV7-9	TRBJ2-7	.	TGTGCCAGCAGCTCAGTACTAGCGCACGAGCAGTACTTC	CASSSVLAHEQYF
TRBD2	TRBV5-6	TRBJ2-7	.	TGTGCCAGCAGCACACCCTTGGGCGGTGGGGGGGAGTACGAGCAGTACTTC	CASSTPLGGGGEYEQYF
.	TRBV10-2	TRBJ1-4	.	TGCGCCAGCAGTGAAACTAATGAAAAACTGTTTTTT	CASSETNEKLFF
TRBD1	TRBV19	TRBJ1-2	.	TGTGCCAGTAGTTTCCGGGACAGGGGACCCTATGGCTACACCTTC	CASSFRDRGPYGYTF
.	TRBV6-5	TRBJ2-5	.	TGTGCCAGCAGGCGTTCTAGTGGATGGGAGACCCAGTACTTC	CASRRSSGWETQYF
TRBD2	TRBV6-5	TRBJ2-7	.	TGTGCCAGCAGTTACGTAGCGGGAGCCCCACTCGACGAGCAGTACTTC	CASSYVAGAPLDEQYF
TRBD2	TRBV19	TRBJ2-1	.	TGTGCCACCTTAAAAGCGGGAGGGGGAATTTACAATGAGCAGTTCTTC	CATLKAGGGIYNEQFF
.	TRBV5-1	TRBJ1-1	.	TGCGCCAGCAGCTTGGGCGGTCATATGAACACTGAAGCTTTCTTT	CASSLGGHMNTEAFF
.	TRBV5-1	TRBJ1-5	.	TGCGCCAGCAGCTTGGGGTCTTGGGGTAGCTATCAGCCCCAGCATTTT	CASSLGSWGSYQPQHF
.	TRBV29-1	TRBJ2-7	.	TGCAGCGTACTGAGCTTTGGAGGACCGCCTGGAGAGCAGTACTTC	CSVLSFGGPPGEQYF
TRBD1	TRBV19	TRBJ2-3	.	TGTGCCAGCCAGCCGGGACAGGTTGCAGATACGCAGTATTTT	CASQPGQVADTQYF
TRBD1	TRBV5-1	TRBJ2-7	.	TGCGCCAGCAGCTTGGGGACAGGGGGTTACGAGCAGTACTTC	CASSLGTGGYEQYF
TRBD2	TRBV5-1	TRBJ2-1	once	TGCGCCAGCATGGAACGCGGGAGGTCCTTCAATGAGCAGTTCTTC	CASMERGRSFNEQFF
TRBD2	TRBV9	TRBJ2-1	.	TGTGCCAGCAGCGTAGCGGGAGGAGAGCGCATGAATGAGCAGTTCTTC	CASSVAGGERMNEQFF
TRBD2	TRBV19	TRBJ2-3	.	TGTGCCAGTAGTAGCCCTAGCGGCCCGCAGTATTTT	CASSSPSGPQYF
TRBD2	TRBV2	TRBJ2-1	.	TGTGCCAGCAGACCCCGTGGCCGGACTAGTGACAATGAGCAGTTCTTC	CASRPRGRTSDNEQFF
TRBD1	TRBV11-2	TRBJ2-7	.	TGTGCCAGCAGAAGCTTATGGGATCCGGGACAGGGGGCCTCCTACGAGCAGTACTTC	CASRSLWDPGQGASYEQYF
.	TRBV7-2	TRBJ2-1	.	TGTGCCAGCAGCTCCGACCTGGGGCGTCATGAGCAGTTCTTC	CASSSDLGRHEQFF
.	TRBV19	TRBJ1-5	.	TGTGCCAGTACAACGGACAGAAATCAGCCCCAGCATTTT	CASTTDRNQPQHF
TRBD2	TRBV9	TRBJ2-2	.	TGTGCCAGCAGCGTAGACGGGAGGGCAACAATAGGGGAGCTGTTTTTT	CASSVDGRATIGELFF
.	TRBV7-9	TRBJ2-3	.	TGTGCCAGCAGCTTAGGAGACCCGGCTTTAGGAGCAGATACGCAGTATTTT	CASSLGDPALGADTQYF
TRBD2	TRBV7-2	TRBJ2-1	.	TGTGCCAGCAGCTTAAGTCGGACTAGCGGAGCCTACAATGAGCAGTTCTTC	CASSLSRTSGAYNEQFF
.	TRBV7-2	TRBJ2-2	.	TGTGCCAGCAGCTTGACTCGAGCCGGGGAGCTGTTTTTT	CASSLTRAGELFF
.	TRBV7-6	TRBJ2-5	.	TGTGCCAGCAGCTTAGGATCTCGGGGCAGACTTTACCAAGAGACCCAGTACTTC	CASSLGSRGRLYQETQYF
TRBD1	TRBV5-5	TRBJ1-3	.	TGTGCCAGCAGCCTTGACAGGGCCTCTGGAAACACCATATATTTT	CASSLDRASGNTIYF
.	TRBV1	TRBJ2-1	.	TGCACCAGCAGGGGGGGTAGCGGGAAGTCATGGAATGAGCAGTTCTTC	CTSRGGSGKSWNEQFF